A selection of T cell receptor beta chains follows, all from one sample in a study of T cell responses to AZD1222 COVID-19 vaccine. Clones were sequenced by immunoSEQ multiplex PCR, and TCRdb holds only the in-frame ones, with some missing. There are about 140,000 clones in the sample; roughly 89% occur only once, and 5.5% lies in the top ten. The sequenced sample was peripheral blood, obtained on day 0 of AZD1222 vaccination. Receptor source: an adult in good health. CDR3s include the opening cysteine and the closing phenylalanine or tryptophan. A D gene is named only where the DNA matches it firmly. Rows may omit the clone size; those that give it use once, few, many or a size class.

clone size: NA
J gene: TRBJ2-3
D gene: TRBD2
V gene: TRBV4-2
CDR3 DNA: TGTGCCACCGCCTACTATGGACTAGCGGGCACAGATACGCAGTATTTT
CDR3 protein: CATAYYGLAGTDTQYF

clone size: NA
J gene: TRBJ1-6
D gene: TRBD1
V gene: TRBV20-1
CDR3 DNA: TGCAGTGCTAGTAGTTACAGGGGTTCCTATAATTCACCCCTCCACTTT
CDR3 protein: CSASSYRGSYNSPLHF

clone size: NA
J gene: TRBJ1-6
D gene: NA
V gene: TRBV5-1
CDR3 DNA: TGCGCCAGCAGCTTGGAGGCGCCACCGGGGGGTTCACCCCTCCACTTT
CDR3 protein: CASSLEAPPGGSPLHF

clone size: NA
J gene: TRBJ1-2
D gene: NA
V gene: TRBV28
CDR3 DNA: TGTGCCAGCAGCCCAGGTCGGTTAATGTACGGCTACACCTTC
CDR3 protein: CASSPGRLMYGYTF

clone size: once
J gene: TRBJ1-4
D gene: NA
V gene: TRBV11-3
CDR3 DNA: TGTGCCAGCCGGGGGGCGTGGAATGAAAAACTGTTTTTT
CDR3 protein: CASRGAWNEKLFF

clone size: NA
J gene: TRBJ2-7
D gene: TRBD1
V gene: TRBV7-8
CDR3 DNA: TGTGCCAGCAGCTTAGCGCTAGGACAGGGAGAGTACTTC
CDR3 protein: CASSLALGQGEYF

clone size: NA
J gene: TRBJ2-5
D gene: TRBD1
V gene: TRBV7-2
CDR3 DNA: TGTGCCAGCAGCCCCACCTCAGGGACAGGGGGCTTAGAGACCCAGTACTTC
CDR3 protein: CASSPTSGTGGLETQYF

clone size: NA
J gene: TRBJ2-7
D gene: TRBD2
V gene: TRBV28
CDR3 DNA: TGTGCCAGTGCATTGGGACTAGCGGGTTCCTACGAGCAGTACTTC
CDR3 protein: CASALGLAGSYEQYF

clone size: NA
J gene: TRBJ2-5
D gene: TRBD2
V gene: TRBV4-3
CDR3 DNA: TGCGCCAGCAGCCAAGATCCCCCGCCCGGGACTAGCGGGAGAAGTGGAGAGACCCAGTACTTC
CDR3 protein: CASSQDPPPGTSGRSGETQYF

clone size: NA
J gene: TRBJ2-1
D gene: NA
V gene: TRBV30
CDR3 DNA: TGTGCCTGGATCCTAAAGGGGCTTATGGGCAATGAGCAGTTCTTC
CDR3 protein: CAWILKGLMGNEQFF